This T cell receptor beta chain was captured by sequencing in a study of early T cells in non-severe SARS-CoV-2 infection. A few counts support this clonotype. This CDR3 comprises 15 residues. V lost 5 bases and J lost 1, with 12 bases in between. Germline assignment: CDR1 MNHEY and CDR2 SVGAGI. The protocol attached unique molecular identifiers to individual cDNA molecules. Using its own MiXCR run on the 5' RACE reads, TCRdb lists one record per CDR3 protein. The sample comprises 35,000 to 45,000 distinct CDR3 sequences, 12% of which are singletons, and more than 15% rests with the top ten. The sequencing sample was made of whole blood. This TCR was recovered from an adult who was a healthcare worker with PCR-confirmed SARS-CoV-2 infection or an uninfected control (not recorded which). The chain couples TRBV6-5 to TRBJ2-1; D not certain. In DNA, the CDR3 is TGTGCCAGCAGTCCGAGTAACGGATCCTACAATGAGCAGTTCTTC. Protein: CASSPSNGSYNEQFF.